The 6 T cell receptor beta chains below come from one sample, sequenced in a study of cytomegalovirus exposure and HLA in healthy donors. TCRdb's table, derived via immunoSEQ multiplex PCR, lists solely in-frame clones and lacks some. The sample carries about 160,000 clones, around 96% recorded once. Sequenced input: PBMCs. The receptors were gathered from a woman between 18 and 29 years old in good health and CMV-seronegative.

The chain employs TRBV7-9 and TRBJ1-2, with 8 bases that match TRBD1. V shed 5 bases and J 7 bases; nucleotides not matched to a gene: 12. This CDR3 is 15 amino acids long. Germline CDR1 and CDR2: SEHNR and FQNEAQ (reference sequence). The CDR3 region is CASSLGQGSPFGYTF. CDR3 bases: TGTGCCAGCAGCCTTGGACAGGGAAGCCCCTTTGGCTACACCTTC. Together with reference TRBV7-9 and TRBJ1-2, the CDR3 gives the full variable domain: DTGVSQNPRHKITKRGQNVTFRCDPISEHNRLYWYRQTLGQGPEFLTYFQNEAQLEKSRLLSDRFSAERPKGSFSTLEIQRTEQGDSAMYLCASSLGQGSPFGYTFGSGTRLTVV.

This CDR3 is CASGREGGYTF. The DNA for the CDR3 is TGTGCCAGCGGCAGGGAGGGTGGCTACACCTTC. This rearrangement joins TRBV6-1 to TRBJ1-2, with TRBD1 as a possible D gene (5 bases). The CDR3 runs to 11 residues. The V and J ends lost 8 bases and 7 bases respectively, with 11 bases between them. CDR1 and CDR2 (germline): MNHNS, SASEGT.

The chain is built from TRBV9 and TRBJ2-5; 10 bases map to TRBD2. CDR1 and CDR2 (germline): SGDLS, YYNGEE. Germline trimming cut 4 bases from V and 5 bases from J; bases unmatched to any gene: 11. This CDR3 is 16 amino acids long. CDR3 in amino acids: CASSFSGGPLAETQYF. CDR3 bases: TGTGCCAGCAGCTTTAGCGGGGGGCCGCTAGCGGAGACCCAGTACTTC.

The chain uses TRBV11-2 and TRBJ1-1; tentative D call: TRBD1 (6 bases). V lost 3 bases and J lost 4, with 18 bases in between. The CDR3 is made up of 16 amino acids. Germline V lookup: CDR1 SGHAT, CDR2 FQNNGV. CDR3 amino acids: CASSFKGDRVITEAFF. The CDR3 region has the DNA TGTGCCAGCAGCTTTAAGGGGGATCGAGTTATCACTGAAGCTTTCTTT.

The chain has TRBV6-1 and TRBJ2-5; D is perhaps TRBD2 (6 bases). The germline gives CDR1 MNHNS, CDR2 SASEGT. The CDR3 length is 13 residues. V lost 6 bases, J lost 5 bases, and 13 bases lay in between. CDR3 DNA: TGTGCCAGCAGACCAAGGGCGGGGGAGACCCAGTACTTC. Translating it yields CASRPRAGETQYF.

Of note for this clone: One junction end does not reproduce the germline sequence, and a read error may be involved. The V and J genes are TRBV7-7 and TRBJ2-7, with 8 bases lining up with TRBD2. Germline loops: CDR1 SSHAT, CDR2 FNYEAQ (reference sequence). The CDR3 is made up of 13 amino acids. CDR3 region: CASSPGGGYEQYF. The CDR3 coding sequence is TGTGCTAGCAGCCCAGGCGGGGGGTACGAGCAGTACTTC.